The sequence of this T cell receptor (beta chain) was determined in a study of T cells after yellow fever vaccination. At least ten counts were recorded for this clonotype. The TCR cDNA carried a universal primer site and UMIs from 5'RACE template switching. From the 5' RACE reads, TCRdb called clonotypes with MiXCR, one entry per CDR3 protein. This table holds 400,000 or so distinct CDR3 sequences, 6.2% found once. The source was PBMCs, collected 5 days after the yellow fever booster vaccination. The TCR originated in a man aged 30 to 39 who received the YFV17D yellow fever vaccine.

The CDR3 protein is CASSYSTQGTTQYF. The CDR3 DNA is TGTGCCAGCAGTTACTCGACACAGGGGACTACGCAGTATTTT. The chain uses TRBV6-5 and TRBJ2-3; 7 bases are shared with TRBD1. This CDR3 is 14 amino acids long. The germline CDR1 and CDR2 sequences are MNHEY and SVGAGI. The V segment lost 0 bases and the J segment 8 bases; nucleotides outside the gene matches: 5.